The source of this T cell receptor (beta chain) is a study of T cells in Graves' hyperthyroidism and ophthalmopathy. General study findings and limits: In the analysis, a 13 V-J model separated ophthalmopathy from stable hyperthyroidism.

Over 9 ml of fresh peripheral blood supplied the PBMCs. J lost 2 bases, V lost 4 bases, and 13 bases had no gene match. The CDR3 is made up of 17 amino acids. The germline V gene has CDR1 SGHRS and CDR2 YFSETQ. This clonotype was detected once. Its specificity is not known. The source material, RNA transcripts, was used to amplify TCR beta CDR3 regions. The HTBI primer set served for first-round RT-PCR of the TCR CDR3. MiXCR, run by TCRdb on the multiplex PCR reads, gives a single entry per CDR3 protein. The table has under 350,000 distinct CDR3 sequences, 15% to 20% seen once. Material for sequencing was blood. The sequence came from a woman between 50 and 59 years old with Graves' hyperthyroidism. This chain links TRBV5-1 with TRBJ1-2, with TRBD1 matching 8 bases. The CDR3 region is CASSPGQGSGKNYGYTF. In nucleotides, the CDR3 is TGCGCCAGCAGCCCAGGACAGGGATCGGGGAAGAACTATGGCTACACCTTC.